These 22 T cell receptor beta chains came from one sample sequenced in a study of T cell responses to AZD1222 COVID-19 vaccine. Sequenced by immunoSEQ multiplex PCR; TCRdb stores in-frame clones only, minus some. Among approximately 70,000 clones listed, less than 85% were seen once. Sequencing was performed on peripheral blood, taken on day 0 of AZD1222 vaccination. These receptor sequences come from an adult in good health.

The chain is built from TRBV21-1 and TRBJ1-6. TRBV21-1 is deemed a pseudogene. CDR3 size: 13 residues. As DNA, the CDR3 is TGTGCCAGCAGCTCATCGCCAAATTCACCCCTCCACTTT. Amino acid sequence: CASSSSPNSPLHF.

V gene TRBV7-9 combines with J gene TRBJ2-3; D call uncertain. The CDR3 is made up of 14 amino acids. The V gene lost 5 bases and the J gene lost 0 bases, with 9 bases spanning the gap. Germline V gene data show CDR1 as SEHNR and CDR2 as FQNEAQ (reference sequence). CDR3 nucleotides: TGTGCCAGCAGCCCCGGGTCTAGCACAGATACGCAGTATTTT. It encodes CASSPGSSTDTQYF.

This chain connects TRBV7-2 to TRBJ2-7; TRBD2 matches 15 bases. CDR1 and CDR2 (germline): SGHTA, FQGNSA. The J segment lost 6 bases and the V segment lost 2 bases, leaving 14 bases of the junction unmatched. The CDR3 runs 19 residues. CDR3 bases: TGTGCCAGCAGCTTAAAAGGACTAGCGGGGGGGCTTTCTAAGGGCGAGCAGTACTTC. Its protein is CASSLKGLAGGLSKGEQYF. The variable domain in full, with the rest retrieved from reference TRBV7-2 and TRBJ2-7, is GAGVSQSPSNKVTEKGKDVELRCDPISGHTALYWYRQSLGQGLEFLIYFQGNSAPDKSGLPSDRFSAERTGGSVSTLTIQRTQQEDSAVYLCASSLKGLAGGLSKGEQYFGPGTRLTVT.

The chain links TRBV7-9 to TRBJ1-3; D is unresolved. The CDR3 runs to 15 residues. The V gene lost 2 bases and the J gene lost 0 bases, with 8 bases spanning the gap. Germline CDR1 reads SEHNR; CDR2 reads FQNEAQ (reference sequence). For the CDR3, the DNA is TGTGCCAGCAGCTTATCCATATTCTCTGGAAACACCATATATTTT. This codes for CASSLSIFSGNTIYF.

This chain joins TRBV27 and TRBJ2-3, with 11 bases lining up with TRBD2. V lost 0 bases and J lost 4; bases outside the gene matches: 3. Germline V gives CDR1 MNHEY, CDR2 SMNVEV (reference sequence). This CDR3 contains 16 residues. CDR3 coding DNA: TGTGCCAGCAGTTTATCGACTAGCGGGGTGGCAGATACGCAGTATTTT. Amino acids: CASSLSTSGVADTQYF.

There are a few counts of this clone. The chain employs TRBV10-1 and TRBJ2-7; TRBD1 or TRBD2 may be the D gene (6 bases each). V lost 3 bases and J 5 bases, leaving 14 bases between the germline ends. The CDR3 runs 14 residues. Germline CDR1 WNHNN, CDR2 SYGVQD (reference sequence). The CDR3 loop reads CASSDAGGQDEQYF. The CDR3 DNA reads TGCGCCAGCAGTGACGCCGGGGGCCAGGACGAGCAGTACTTC.

The rearrangement uses TRBV6-6 and TRBJ2-3; 9 nucleotides align to TRBD2. Germline values: CDR1 MNHNY, CDR2 SVGAGI (reference sequence). The CDR3 runs to 14 residues. V lost 8 bases, J lost 1 base, and 4 bases stayed unmatched. Here the CDR3 reads CASSAGGGTDTQYF. The CDR3 nucleotides read TGTGCCAGCTCCGCGGGAGGGGGCACAGATACGCAGTATTTT.

The chain has TRBV28 and TRBJ2-1; the match to TRBD1 covers 9 bases. This CDR3 spans 15 amino acids. Germline V gene lookup returns CDR1 MDHEN and CDR2 SYDVKM. Unmatched junction bases numbered 8, after V lost 4 bases and J lost 7 bases. Written as DNA, the CDR3 is TGTGCCAGCAGTTCCTCCGGGACAGGGTATAATGAGCAGTTCTTC. This sequence encodes CASSSSGTGYNEQFF.

This clone has a single count. The chain is built from TRBV4-1 and TRBJ2-3, with TRBD2 identical over 7 bases. This CDR3 comprises 15 residues. The V gene end was trimmed by 1 base and the J gene end by 4 bases; junction bases not matched to a gene: 5. Germline V gene sequence: CDR1 MGHRA, CDR2 YSYEKL. DNA of the CDR3: TGCGCCAGCAGCCAAGTTCGGGGGGAAGCAGATACGCAGTATTTT. Protein: CASSQVRGEADTQYF.

This chain joins TRBV24-1 and TRBJ1-2, with D uncertain. V lost 5 bases and J lost 4, with 10 bases in between. The CDR3 runs 13 residues. Germline lookup yields CDR1 KGHDR and CDR2 SFDVKD. The CDR3 sequence is CATSAGFSYGYTF. CDR3 sequence (DNA): TGTGCCACCAGTGCGGGGTTCAGCTATGGCTACACCTTC.

This chain connects TRBV7-9 to TRBJ2-1; 10 nucleotides line up with TRBD1. Trimming at V came to 5 bases and at J to 6 bases, leaving 7 bases not matched to a gene. The CDR3 runs 15 residues. Germline V gene data show CDR1 as SEHNR and CDR2 as FQNEAQ (reference sequence). CDR3 sequence (DNA): TGTGCCAGCAGCCATTCGAGGACAGGGGGCAATGAGCAGTTCTTC. Protein product: CASSHSRTGGNEQFF.

The chain uses TRBV30 and TRBJ1-2; D gene ambiguous. Looked up from germline, CDR1 is GTSNPN and CDR2 is SVGIG (reference sequence). The CDR3 has 12 residues. The V gene lost 0 bases and the J gene lost 8 bases, with 10 bases spanning the gap. Here the CDR3 reads CAWSVLGAGYTF. The DNA of the CDR3 is TGTGCCTGGAGTGTACTAGGTGCCGGCTACACCTTC.

The rearrangement uses TRBV5-4 and TRBJ1-3; TRBD1 might be the D (5 bases). CDR1 is SGHNT, CDR2 YYREEE, per germline (reference sequence). Between the trimmed V and J ends, which lost 4 bases and 8 bases, there was a span of 16 bases. The CDR3 covers 14 residues. CDR3 coding DNA: TGTGCCAGCAGCGCGGGACCGTCAATGGACACCATATATTTT. Translation gives CASSAGPSMDTIYF. The full variable domain, rest sourced from reference TRBV5-4 and TRBJ1-3, is ETGVTQSPTHLIKTRGQQVTLRCSSQSGHNTVSWYQQALGQGPQFIFQYYREEENGRGNFPPRFSGLQFPNYSSELNVNALELDDSALYLCASSAGPSMDTIYFGEGSWLTVV.

CDR3 protein: CASSLAQGSGYTF. The CDR3 DNA follows: TGTGCCAGCAGTTTAGCCCAGGGTAGTGGCTACACCTTC. J is TRBJ1-2 and V is TRBV12-3 or TRBV12-4; a weak D match, TRBD1 (5 bases). V lost 0 bases and J 7 bases, leaving 9 bases between the germline ends. The CDR3 length is 13 residues.

The chain employs TRBV10-2 and TRBJ1-2; D not certain. The CDR3 is 13 residues long. V shed 6 bases and J shed 1 base, with 9 bases lying between them. Per germline, CDR1 WSHSY and CDR2 SAAADI. The CDR3 loop reads CASRSQNNYGYTF. The DNA for the CDR3 is TGCGCCAGCAGGAGCCAGAATAACTATGGCTACACCTTC.

J is TRBJ1-2 and V is TRBV19; TRBD1 agrees at 7 bases. The CDR3 is 17 amino acids. V lost 4 bases and J lost 4; bases outside the gene matches: 15. Germline lookup yields CDR1 LNHDA and CDR2 SQIVND (reference sequence). The CDR3 is CASSTQGSGTALYGYTF. The CDR3 DNA reads TGTGCCAGTAGTACTCAGGGCTCCGGGACAGCTCTCTATGGCTACACCTTC.

The J gene is TRBJ1-5, the V gene TRBV14, with 7 nucleotides matching TRBD1. Germline V gene data show CDR1 as SGHDN and CDR2 as FVKESK. Germline trimming cut 4 bases from V and 6 bases from J; bases unmatched to any gene: 9. The CDR3 is made up of 15 amino acids. The CDR3 nucleotides read TGTGCCAGCAGCCCGGACAGGTGGAATGGTCAGCCCCAGCATTTT. This encodes CASSPDRWNGQPQHF.

There are a few counts of this clone. The V gene is TRBV18, the J gene TRBJ1-2, with D possibly being TRBD1 (6 bases). The germline gives CDR1 KGHSH, CDR2 LQKENI. This CDR3 has 15 residues. V was shortened by 4 bases and J by 5 bases, with 17 bases between the two germline ends. CDR3 sequence reads: CASSRLGDTVYGYTF. The CDR3 region has the DNA TGTGCCAGCTCACGGCTGGGGGACACGGTTTATGGCTACACCTTC. The complete variable domain, with remaining parts taken from reference TRBV18 and TRBJ1-2, reads NAGVMQNPRHLVRRRGQEARLRCSPMKGHSHVYWYRQLPEEGLKFMVYLQKENIIDESGMPKERFSAEFPKEGPSILRIQQVVRGDSAAYFCASSRLGDTVYGYTFGSGTRLTVV.

This clone was seen a few times. V is TRBV5-1 and J is TRBJ2-1, with 8 bases fitting TRBD1. This CDR3 has 18 amino acids. Germline V gives CDR1 SGHRS, CDR2 YFSETQ. The ends lost 4 bases at V and 1 base at J; junction bases unmatched: 13. CDR3 nucleotide sequence: TGCGCCAGCAGCAGAGACGGACAGGGAGGTAGGTCCTACAATGAGCAGTTCTTC. Its translation: CASSRDGQGGRSYNEQFF.

This rearrangement joins TRBV19 to TRBJ1-1, with 7 bases lining up with TRBD1. The V gene's germline CDR1 is LNHDA and CDR2 SQIVND (reference sequence). The CDR3 totals 15 residues. V gave up 3 bases and J gave up 1 base; unmatched junction bases: 5. In nucleotides, the CDR3 is TGTGCCAGTAGTATGCCACAGGGGAAGAACACTGAAGCTTTCTTT. It translates to CASSMPQGKNTEAFF.

CDR3 residues: CASSSFTSGGVEQYF. The DNA for the CDR3 is TGTGCCAGCAGCTCTTTCACTAGCGGGGGGGTAGAGCAGTACTTC. The rearrangement links TRBV11-3 to TRBJ2-7; 13 nucleotides align to TRBD2. This CDR3 has 15 amino acids. V gave up 4 bases and J gave up 7 bases; unmatched junction bases: 7. The V gene's germline CDR1 is SGHNT and CDR2 YENEEA.

The chain is built from TRBV11-2 and TRBJ2-3; D gene uncertain. Per the germline V gene, CDR1 is SGHAT and CDR2 is FQNNGV. The CDR3 runs to 11 residues. V lost 5 bases to trimming and J lost 6 bases, with 6 bases between them. The CDR3 loop reads CASSALDTQYF. In DNA form, the CDR3 reads TGTGCCAGCAGCGCCCTGGATACGCAGTATTTT. Together with reference TRBV11-2 and TRBJ2-3, the CDR3 gives the full variable domain: EAGVAQSPRYKIIEKRQSVAFWCNPISGHATLYWYQQILGQGPKLLIQFQNNGVVDDSQLPKDRFSAERLKGVDSTLKIQPAKLEDSAVYLCASSALDTQYFGPGTRLTVL.